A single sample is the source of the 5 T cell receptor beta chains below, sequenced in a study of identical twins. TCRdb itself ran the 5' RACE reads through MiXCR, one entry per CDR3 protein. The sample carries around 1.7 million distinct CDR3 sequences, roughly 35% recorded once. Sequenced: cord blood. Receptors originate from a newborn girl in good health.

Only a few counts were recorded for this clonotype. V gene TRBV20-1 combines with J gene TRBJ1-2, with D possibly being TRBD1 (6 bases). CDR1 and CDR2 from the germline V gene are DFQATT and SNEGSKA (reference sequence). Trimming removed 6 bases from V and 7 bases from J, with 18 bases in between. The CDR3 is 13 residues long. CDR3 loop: CSAVAAGGGGYTF. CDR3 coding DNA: TGCAGTGCAGTGGCAGCTGGGGGCGGTGGCTACACCTTC.

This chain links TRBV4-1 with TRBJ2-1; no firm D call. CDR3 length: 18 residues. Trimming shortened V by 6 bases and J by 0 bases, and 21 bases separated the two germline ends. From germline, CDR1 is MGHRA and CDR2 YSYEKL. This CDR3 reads CASSHNPGRPSSYNEQFF. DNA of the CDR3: TGCGCCAGCAGTCACAACCCCGGACGTCCGAGCTCCTACAATGAGCAGTTCTTC.

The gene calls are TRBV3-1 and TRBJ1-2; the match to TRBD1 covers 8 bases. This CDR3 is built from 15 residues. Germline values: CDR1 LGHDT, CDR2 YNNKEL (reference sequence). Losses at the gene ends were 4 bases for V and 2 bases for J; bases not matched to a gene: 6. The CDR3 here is CASSRHGQGNYGYTF. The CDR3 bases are TGTGCCAGCAGCCGACACGGACAGGGAAACTATGGCTACACCTTC.

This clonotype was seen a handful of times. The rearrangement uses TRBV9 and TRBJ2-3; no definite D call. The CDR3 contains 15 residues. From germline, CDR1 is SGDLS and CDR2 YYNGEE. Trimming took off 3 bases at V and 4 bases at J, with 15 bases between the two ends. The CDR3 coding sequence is TGTGCCAGCAGCGCTAATCTCGCAGGCGCAGATACGCAGTATTTT. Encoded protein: CASSANLAGADTQYF.

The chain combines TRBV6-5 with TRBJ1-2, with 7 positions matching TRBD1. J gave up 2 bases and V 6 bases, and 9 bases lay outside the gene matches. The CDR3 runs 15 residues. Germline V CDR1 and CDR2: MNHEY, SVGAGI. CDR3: CASSLDRSGNYGYTF. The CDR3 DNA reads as TGTGCCAGCAGCTTGGACAGGTCAGGAAACTATGGCTACACCTTC.